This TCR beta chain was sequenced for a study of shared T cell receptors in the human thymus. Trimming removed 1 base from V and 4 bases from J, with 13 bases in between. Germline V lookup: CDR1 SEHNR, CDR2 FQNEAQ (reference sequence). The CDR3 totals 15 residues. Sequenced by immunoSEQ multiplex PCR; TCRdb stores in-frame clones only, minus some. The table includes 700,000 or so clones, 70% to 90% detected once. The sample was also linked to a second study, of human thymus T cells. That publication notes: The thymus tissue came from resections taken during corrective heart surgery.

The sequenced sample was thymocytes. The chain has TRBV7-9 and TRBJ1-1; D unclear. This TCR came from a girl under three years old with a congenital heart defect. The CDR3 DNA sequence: TGTGCCAGCAGCTTAGAAATAGCCTCCGCCACTGAAGCTTTCTTT. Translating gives CASSLEIASATEAFF.